This T cell receptor (beta chain) was profiled in a study of blood T cell repertoires in COVID-19. About the research overall: Samples came from the United States, Italy and Spain, spanning acute and convalescent COVID-19. Nucleic acid was either cDNA or gDNA, and it came from T cells, B-cell-depleted T cells, or PBMCs.

As processed by the authors: Reference gene primer amplification gave nucleated cell count estimates. The data were produced by immunoSEQ multiplex PCR, yet TCRdb's version contains in-frame clones alone and is incomplete. The V and J calls and clone size were taken over from that table, and D and trimming were inferred from the DNA. Of about 81,000 clones listed, almost 85% are singletons. Per the germline V gene, CDR1 is SGHDT and CDR2 is YYEEEE. V lost 5 bases, J lost 0 bases, and 12 bases lay in between. The CDR3 covers 15 residues. The specimen sequenced was peripheral blood. The sequence derives from a man aged 60-69 years with acute or convalescent COVID-19. The chain joins TRBV5-6 to TRBJ2-1; D is possibly TRBD2 (6 bases). CDR3 amino acids: CASRIRGSSYNEQFF. As DNA, the CDR3 is TGTGCCAGCAGAATACGGGGGAGCTCCTACAATGAGCAGTTCTTC. Filled out from reference TRBV5-6 and TRBJ2-1, the complete variable domain reads DAGVTQSPTHLIKTRGQQVTLRCSPKSGHDTVSWYQQALGQGPQFIFQYYEEEERQRGNFPDRFSGHQFPNYSSELNVNALLLGDSALYLCASRIRGSSYNEQFFGPGTRLTVL.